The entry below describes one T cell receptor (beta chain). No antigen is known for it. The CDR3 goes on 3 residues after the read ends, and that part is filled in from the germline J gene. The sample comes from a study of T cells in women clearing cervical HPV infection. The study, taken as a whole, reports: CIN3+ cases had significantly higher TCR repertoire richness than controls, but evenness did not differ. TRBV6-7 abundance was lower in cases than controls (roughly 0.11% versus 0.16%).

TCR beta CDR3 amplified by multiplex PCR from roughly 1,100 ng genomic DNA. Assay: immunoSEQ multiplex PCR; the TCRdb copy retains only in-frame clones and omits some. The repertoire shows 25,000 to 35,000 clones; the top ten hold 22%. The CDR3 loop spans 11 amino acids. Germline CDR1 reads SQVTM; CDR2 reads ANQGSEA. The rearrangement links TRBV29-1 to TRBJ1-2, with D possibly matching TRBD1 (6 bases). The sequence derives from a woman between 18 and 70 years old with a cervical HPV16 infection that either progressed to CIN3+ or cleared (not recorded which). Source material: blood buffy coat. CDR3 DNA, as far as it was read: TGCAGCGACCGGACAGTGGGGGGC. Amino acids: CSDRTVGG. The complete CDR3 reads CSDRTVGGYTF.